This TCR beta chain was captured in a study of T cell repertoires in cytomegalovirus infection (dated by TCRdb to about 2019). About the full investigation: Donor HLA type was relevant to the analysis, because carriage of CMV infection together with the matching HLA type was indicated by public TCR beta signatures. General study outcomes and caveats: Cumulative frequency of public TCR beta family members discriminated carriers of CMV infection plus the relevant HLA type in this cohort and an independent approximately 370-donor cohort. The ex vivo response was dominated by HLA-C-restricted CMV-specific TCR beta clonotypes, which also provided the single most frequent clonotype in two of eight donors.

Details on this clonotype: Its antigen is not yet known. Per-base quality was not reported, and no clone a single base away is much larger than it.

The instrument was an Illumina HiSeq 1500. TCRdb cleaned the public reads at Q25 with fastp, built clones with MiXCR and kept in-frame beta chains. Each CDR3 protein gets just one entry, which takes the most common genes and DNA from the rows behind it. The sample profile shows about 160,000 distinct CDR3 sequences; approximately 17% of them were found once. The top ten clonotypes cover roughly a sixth of the sample. Counted from cysteine to phenylalanine, this CDR3 has 11 amino acids. CDR3 DNA is the only sequence kept; it has 33 bases, read in frame from the first base. V and J are truncated by 6 bases and 7 bases respectively, leaving an intervening sequence of 6 bases. For CDR1 and CDR2, the germline V gene lists MNHEY and SVGEGT.

The chain was built from TRBV6-2 or TRBV6-3 and TRBJ2-2, and TRBD2 may be the D gene, going by 5 matching bases. Source material: CD8+ T cells from PBMCs. The receptor was isolated from a human donor in good health (CMV status not recorded). Some clones in this sample may be carry-over from other donors' samples. The CDR3 corresponds to CASSGNGELFF. The DNA reads as follows: TGTGCCAGCAGCGGGAACGGGGAGCTGTTTTTT.